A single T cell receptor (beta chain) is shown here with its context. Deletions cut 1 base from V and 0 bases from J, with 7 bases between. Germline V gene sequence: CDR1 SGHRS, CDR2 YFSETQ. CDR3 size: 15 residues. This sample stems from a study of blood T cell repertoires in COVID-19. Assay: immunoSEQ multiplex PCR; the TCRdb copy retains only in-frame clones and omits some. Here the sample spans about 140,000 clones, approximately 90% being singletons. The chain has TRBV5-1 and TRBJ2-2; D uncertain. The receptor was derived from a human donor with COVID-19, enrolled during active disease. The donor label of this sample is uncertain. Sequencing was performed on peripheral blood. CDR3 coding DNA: TGCGCCAGCAGCTTGAGTGCGGCGAACACCGGGGAGCTGTTTTTT. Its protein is CASSLSAANTGELFF.